This T cell receptor beta chain stems from a study of shared clonotypes between healthy human individuals. Germline assignment: CDR1 MDHEN and CDR2 SYDVKM. The CDR3 runs 14 residues. Trimming shortened V by 5 bases and J by 4 bases, and 14 bases separated the two germline ends. Method: immunoSEQ multiplex PCR; TCRdb's copy keeps in-frame clones and lacks some. The sample gives roughly 2.5 million clones, roughly nine tenths of which show up once; under 0.15% is in the top ten. What was sequenced was naive CD4+ T cells sorted from blood. Regarding subset: CD45RA+ positively selected. V is TRBV28 and J is TRBJ1-2; D remains ambiguous. This TCR was recovered from a man between 18 and 29 years old in good health. The chain's CDR3 is CASSQPRMGYGYTF. The CDR3 coding sequence is TGTGCCAGCAGTCAGCCTCGGATGGGCTATGGCTACACCTTC.